A selection of T cell receptor beta chains follows, all from one sample in a study of cytomegalovirus exposure and HLA in healthy donors. Libraries were prepared by immunoSEQ multiplex PCR; TCRdb keeps only in-frame clonotypes and omits some of them. The repertoire holds about 170,000 clones, with around nine tenths as singletons. The sequenced sample was PBMCs. The receptors derive from a woman in her late teens or twenties in good health and CMV-seronegative. Each CDR3 is given with its conserved first and last residue.

V gene: TRBV18
J gene: TRBJ1-5
CDR3 protein: CASSPRGKDQPQHF

V gene: TRBV30
J gene: TRBJ1-5
CDR3 protein: CAWSRGNQPQHF

V gene: TRBV19
J gene: TRBJ2-1
CDR3 protein: CASSPRGAYNEQFF

V gene: TRBV15
J gene: TRBJ1-4
CDR3 protein: CATSRDPGGQNEKLFF

V gene: TRBV2
J gene: TRBJ2-1
CDR3 protein: CASSGRLAGGNEQFF

V gene: TRBV9
J gene: TRBJ2-1
CDR3 protein: CASSVGIFGEQFF

V gene: TRBV6-1
J gene: TRBJ1-5
CDR3 protein: CASSASGNQPQHF

V gene: TRBV2
J gene: TRBJ1-5
CDR3 protein: CASSDYRSNQPQHF

V gene: TRBV10-3
J gene: TRBJ1-2
CDR3 protein: CAISDGRGHGYTF

V gene: TRBV29-1
J gene: TRBJ1-1
CDR3 protein: CSVVRGGNTEAFF

V gene: TRBV29-1
J gene: TRBJ2-7
CDR3 protein: CSVLLWDSGGDEQYF

V gene: TRBV7-9
J gene: TRBJ2-3
CDR3 protein: CASSVRENTQYF

V gene: TRBV5-1
J gene: TRBJ1-5
CDR3 protein: CASSLAGESGQPQHF

V gene: TRBV7-9
J gene: TRBJ2-5
CDR3 protein: CASSLRGLERETQYF

V gene: TRBV4-3
J gene: TRBJ2-6
CDR3 protein: CASSQDWGEGFSGANVLTF

V gene: TRBV7-2
J gene: TRBJ2-7
CDR3 protein: CASSLFGEGYEQYF

V gene: TRBV4-2
J gene: TRBJ2-2
CDR3 protein: CASSQAASSGRWTGELFF

V gene: TRBV11-2
J gene: TRBJ1-3
CDR3 protein: CASSLDIGNTIYF

V gene: TRBV6-5
J gene: TRBJ2-5
CDR3 protein: CASKSKGQGRGTQYF

V gene: TRBV18
J gene: TRBJ2-2
CDR3 protein: CASSWDSPTNTGELFF

V gene: TRBV11-1
J gene: TRBJ2-7
CDR3 protein: CASSSYRGNEQYF

V gene: TRBV28
J gene: TRBJ1-2
CDR3 protein: CASSRPPTNGYTF

V gene: TRBV5-1
J gene: TRBJ2-1
CDR3 protein: CASSSEDRGNEQFF

V gene: TRBV5-4
J gene: TRBJ2-2
CDR3 protein: CASSKEAGANTGELFF

V gene: TRBV2
J gene: TRBJ2-2
CDR3 protein: CASVTGTGFTGELFF

V gene: TRBV18
J gene: TRBJ1-2
CDR3 protein: CASSPRAGGSETAYGYTF

V gene: TRBV4-3
J gene: TRBJ2-7
CDR3 protein: CASSQDWLSYEQYF

V gene: TRBV5-4
J gene: TRBJ2-7
CDR3 protein: CASSLVSGKGGEQYF

V gene: TRBV9
J gene: TRBJ2-1
CDR3 protein: CASSVSVLPGGGNEQFF

V gene: TRBV27
J gene: TRBJ1-2
CDR3 protein: CASSLHRDYGYTF

V gene: TRBV5-4
J gene: TRBJ2-7
CDR3 protein: CASSPDSTGRPYEQYF

V gene: TRBV4-3
J gene: TRBJ2-3
CDR3 protein: CASSQAPTSGSADTQYF

V gene: TRBV30
J gene: TRBJ2-7
CDR3 protein: CAWSGQGPYEQYF

V gene: TRBV25-1
J gene: TRBJ2-7
CDR3 protein: CASTGQSSYEQYF

V gene: TRBV7-6
J gene: TRBJ2-2
CDR3 protein: CASSLLPPGAEDTGELFF

V gene: TRBV5-1
J gene: TRBJ2-5
CDR3 protein: CASSLQGDPQETQYF

V gene: TRBV7-8
J gene: TRBJ2-3
CDR3 protein: CASSLEYNTQYF

V gene: TRBV9
J gene: TRBJ2-1
CDR3 protein: CASSVEGGNEQFF

V gene: TRBV27
J gene: TRBJ2-7
CDR3 protein: CASSFSQVYEQYF

V gene: TRBV7-3
J gene: TRBJ2-7
CDR3 protein: CASSSPSDREKQYF

V gene: TRBV27
J gene: TRBJ1-1
CDR3 protein: CASSLSTLGTAMNTEAFF

V gene: TRBV27
J gene: TRBJ2-7
CDR3 protein: CASRLTSSYEQYF

V gene: TRBV7-2
J gene: TRBJ2-7
CDR3 protein: CASSSTGTLGDEQYF

V gene: TRBV5-1
J gene: TRBJ1-1
CDR3 protein: CASSLVGQGGTEAFF

V gene: TRBV4-1
J gene: TRBJ1-3
CDR3 protein: CASSRTGTEADTIYF

V gene: TRBV6-5
J gene: TRBJ1-2
CDR3 protein: CASSDRTGGNYGYTF

V gene: TRBV9
J gene: TRBJ1-1
CDR3 protein: CASSVIQENTEAFF

V gene: TRBV4-3
J gene: TRBJ2-3
CDR3 protein: CASSARAGGLTDTQYF

V gene: TRBV5-1
J gene: TRBJ2-7
CDR3 protein: CASSSQGVGWEQYF

V gene: TRBV6-5
J gene: TRBJ2-7
CDR3 protein: CASSTGTGSYEQYF

V gene: TRBV6-5
J gene: TRBJ1-2
CDR3 protein: CASSYFTNAGQGGYTF

V gene: TRBV7-9
J gene: TRBJ2-7
CDR3 protein: CASSPYRVAVHEQYF

V gene: TRBV11-2
J gene: TRBJ2-7
CDR3 protein: CASRNIAGGPSREQYF